This T cell receptor (beta chain) was sequenced for a study of T-cell reconstitution after alpha-beta-depleted transplantation in children. There are 15 residues in the CDR3. Germline V gene lookup returns CDR1 SGHAT and CDR2 FQNNGV. V was clipped by 2 bases and J by 8 bases, with 16 bases between them. This clonotype appeared a few times. The TCRbeta library incorporated unique molecular identifiers. MiXCR, applied by TCRdb to the PCR reads, yields one record per CDR3 protein. The table has 250,000 to 350,000 distinct CDR3 sequences, roughly 9.5% seen once. The TCR was taken from a human donor who donated a stem cell graft to a child with SCID. The chain combines TRBV11-2 with TRBJ2-1, with D possibly being TRBD1 (5 bases). The source material was PBMCs from the stem cell graft donor, sampled from the stem cell graft. CDR3 region: CASSLNPQGVDEQFF. The CDR3 DNA is TGTGCCAGCAGCTTAAATCCTCAAGGGGTAGATGAGCAGTTCTTC.